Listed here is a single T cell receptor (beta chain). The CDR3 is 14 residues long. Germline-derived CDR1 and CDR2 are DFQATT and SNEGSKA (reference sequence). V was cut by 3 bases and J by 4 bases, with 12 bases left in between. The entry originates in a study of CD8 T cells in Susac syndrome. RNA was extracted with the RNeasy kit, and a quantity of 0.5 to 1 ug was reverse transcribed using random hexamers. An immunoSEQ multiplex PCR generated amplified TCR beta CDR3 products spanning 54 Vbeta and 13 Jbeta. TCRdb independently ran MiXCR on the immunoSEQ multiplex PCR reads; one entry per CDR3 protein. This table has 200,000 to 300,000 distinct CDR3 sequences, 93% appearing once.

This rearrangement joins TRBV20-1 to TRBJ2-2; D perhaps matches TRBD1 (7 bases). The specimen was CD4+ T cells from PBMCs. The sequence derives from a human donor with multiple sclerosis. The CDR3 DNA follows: TGCAGTGCTAGGCGACAGGGAGGCACCGGGGAGCTGTTTTTT. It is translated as CSARRQGGTGELFF.